This TCR beta chain derives from a study of T cell changes during pregnancy in multiple sclerosis. Libraries were prepared by immunoSEQ multiplex PCR; TCRdb keeps only in-frame clonotypes and omits some of them. The data contain 40,000 to 45,000 clones, approximately 92% of them seen just once; the ten biggest clones take up around 1.3%. The CDR3 is 16 residues long. Trimming took off 1 base at V and 3 bases at J, with 13 bases between the two ends. Germline loops: CDR1 LGHNT, CDR2 FRNRAP. Material: peripheral blood. This TCR was recovered from a female donor with multiple sclerosis, enrolled in a pregnancy study. The genes are TRBV12-5 and TRBJ1-5; weak D call: TRBD1 (5 bases). CDR3 sequence (DNA): TGTGCTAGTGGTTTGGAGGAGGGGACCCTCAATCAGCCCCAGCATTTT. Protein product: CASGLEEGTLNQPQHF.